The clone carrying this T cell receptor beta chain occurred once. The CDR3 has 12 amino acids. V was shortened by 1 base and J by 11 bases, with 10 bases between the two germline ends. Germline V gives CDR1 KGHSH, CDR2 LQKENI. The entry originates in a study of blood T cell repertoires in COVID-19. While infection was still active, Seattle patients were enrolled and then followed longitudinally. Original data processing: Nucleated cell counts were estimated from reference gene primer amplification. Clones were read by immunoSEQ multiplex PCR, and TCRdb kept only the in-frame ones, dropping some. That table supplies the V and J calls and clone size; D and trimming were determined from the DNA. This table has about 270,000 clones, more than 85% appearing once.

Sequenced input: peripheral blood. V and J are TRBV18 and TRBJ2-3, with D possibly being TRBD1 (5 bases). The sequence derives from a person aged 18-35 years with COVID-19, enrolled during active disease. The CDR3: CASSPLGQGQYF. CDR3 coding DNA: TGTGCCAGCTCACCACTGGGCCAGGGGCAGTATTTT.